The T cell receptor beta chain under discussion was sequenced for a study of T cells in localized non-small cell lung cancer. The study's findings and limits: Increased T cell density in blood showed an association with longer overall survival. Median detection of top 100 tumor clones in adjacent lung was over 45 clones. Because researchers sequenced only one region of the tumor, heterogeneity is still possible. Exceeding tumor, uninvolved adjacent lung had the highest T cell clonality.

TCRdb's copy holds only in-frame clones and misses some; the assay was immunoSEQ multiplex PCR. The table records about 28,000 clones, approximately 90% of them present only once. Comment on this clone: Its antigen is unknown.

Between the trimmed V and J ends, which lost 7 bases and 4 bases, there was a span of 8 bases. The CDR3 sequence is 11 residues long. Germline V gene data show CDR1 as SNHLY and CDR2 as FYNNEI. The material was peripheral blood mononuclear cells, obtained before any cancer treatment. The chain uses TRBV2 and TRBJ2-7; weak D call: TRBD2 (5 bases). The origin of this receptor is a woman aged 35-75 years with stage III lung adenocarcinoma. The CDR3 region is CASNEGYEQYF. CDR3 nucleotide sequence: TGTGCCAGCAATGAGGGTTACGAGCAGTACTTC.